This T cell receptor (beta chain) was captured by sequencing in a study of T cell repertoires in cytomegalovirus infection (dated by TCRdb to about 2019). For the study in its entirety: Recently identified HLA-C-restricted CMV epitopes, whose presentation resists viral immunomodulation, were targeted by peptide stimulations together with well-studied HLA-B-restricted epitopes. Because public TCR beta signatures pointed to carriage of CMV infection together with the matching HLA type, the HLA type of each donor mattered for the analysis. General study outcomes and caveats: In both this cohort and an independent cohort of some 370 donors, the cumulative frequency of public TCR beta family members distinguished carriers of CMV infection plus the relevant HLA type. The ex vivo response was dominated by HLA-C-restricted CMV-specific TCR beta clonotypes, which also provided the single most frequent clonotype in two of eight donors.

This clonotype was seen repeatedly, ten times or more. No cognate antigen has been identified for it. No base quality values were provided; no much bigger clone lies one nucleotide off. Taken with the paper, the label for treatment or condition translates to: in vitro stimulation with specific CMV peptide epitopes to enrich CMV-specific T cells. Sequencing used an Illumina HiSeq 1500. TCRdb passed the public sequencing reads through fastp at Q25 and MiXCR, retaining productive beta sequences. Each CDR3 protein appears once, grouped with its most common genes and DNA. This sample comprises about a million distinct CDR3 sequences, 25% to 40% of them detected only once. The top ten constitute about an eighth of the sample. Counted from cysteine to phenylalanine, this CDR3 has 19 amino acids. Only the CDR3 region is kept as DNA, spanning 57 bases read in frame from base 1. Trimming costs V 1 base and J 5 bases, and their ends lie 25 bases apart.

This clonotype originated in a human donor in good health (CMV status not recorded). Some clones in this sample may be carry-over from other donors' samples. Sequenced material: cultured CD8+ T cells from PBMCs, taken from culture after CMV antigen stimulation. This chain is built from TRBV12-3 or TRBV12-4 and TRBJ2-3; the D gene lacks a confident call. The CDR3 protein: CASSLEVGRRPSWGDTQYF. The nucleotide sequence is given as TGTGCCAGCAGTTTAGAAGTCGGAAGGAGACCATCCTGGGGAGATACGCAGTATTTT.